A selection of T cell receptor beta chains follows, all from one sample in a study of response to subunit inactivated influenza vaccine. TCRdb fed the RT-PCR reads into MiXCR, producing one record per CDR3 protein. The sample has more than 250,000 distinct CDR3 sequences, about a fifth seen once. The sample here was PBMCs from blood, taken less than 22 months after vaccination. The receptor source for this set is a man aged 50 to 69 who received an inactivated influenza vaccine. CDR3s include the opening cysteine and the closing phenylalanine or tryptophan. A D gene is named only where the DNA matches it firmly. The size of a clone is reported for some rows only, either as once, few or many, or as a class for expanded clones.

V	size	J	D	DNA	CDR3
TRBV28	NA	TRBJ2-7	NA	TGTGCCAGCAGCGACCTACAGGGATCCTACGAGCAGTACTTC	CASSDLQGSYEQYF
TRBV7-2	few	TRBJ1-1	NA	TGTGCCAGCAGCTCCTTTGGGATGAACACTGAAGCTTTCTTT	CASSSFGMNTEAFF
TRBV29-1	many	TRBJ1-2	NA	TGCAGCGTTGAGTACGGGTTCTGGGGCTACACCTTC	CSVEYGFWGYTF
TRBV5-1	few	TRBJ1-3	NA	TGCGCCAGCAGCTCCGGGACCAACTCGGACACCATATATTTT	CASSSGTNSDTIYF
TRBV30	many	TRBJ1-2	NA	TGTGCCTGGAGTGTTACAGGGAACTATGGCTACACCTTC	CAWSVTGNYGYTF
TRBV19	many	TRBJ1-2	NA	TGTGCCAGTAGTTTTATTCTCCGGACAACTCTCAACTATGGCTACACCTTC	CASSFILRTTLNYGYTF
TRBV7-9	NA	TRBJ1-1	NA	TGTGCCAGCAGCCACTACAGGGATGGCACTGAAGCTTTCTTT	CASSHYRDGTEAFF
TRBV27	few	TRBJ1-2	NA	TGTGCCAGCAGTTTAACAGGCAGGCTGTCTGGCTACACCTTC	CASSLTGRLSGYTF
TRBV18	many	TRBJ1-1	NA	TGTGCCAGCTCACCAGACATGAACACTGAAGCTTTCTTT	CASSPDMNTEAFF
TRBV4-1	NA	TRBJ2-3	TRBD1	TGCGCCAGCAGCCAGGGGACAGGGGGAGGCACAGATACGCAGTATTTT	CASSQGTGGGTDTQYF
TRBV13	few	TRBJ2-3	NA	TGTGCCAGCAGCTTAGTTCAGGATCCAGATACGCAGTATTTT	CASSLVQDPDTQYF
TRBV4-3	NA	TRBJ1-4	TRBD1	TGCGCCAGCAGCCACTTGAGGGACAGTAATACCCGGAATGAAAAACTGTTTTTT	CASSHLRDSNTRNEKLFF
TRBV7-2	many	TRBJ1-2	TRBD1	TGTGCCAGCAGCTTGCAGGGGGCTTGGAACTATGGCTACACCTTC	CASSLQGAWNYGYTF
TRBV12-3/TRBV12-4	NA	TRBJ2-7	NA	TGTGCCAGCAGTGCAGACAGGTTTACCGAGCAGTACTTC	CASSADRFTEQYF
TRBV19	NA	TRBJ2-2	NA	TGTGCCAGTAGCAAGGACCGGTCGGGGGAGCTGTTTTTT	CASSKDRSGELFF
TRBV6-2/TRBV6-3	NA	TRBJ1-2	TRBD1	TGTGCCAGCAGTTACTCCCGGACAGGAGCTAACTATGGCTACACCTTC	CASSYSRTGANYGYTF
TRBV29-1	NA	TRBJ2-1	NA	TGCAGCGTTTCCGAAGGGGCCTCCTACAATGAGCAGTTCTTC	CSVSEGASYNEQFF
TRBV6-5	few	TRBJ1-6	NA	TGTGCCAGCAGTTTAGCGGAGGACCCTGGGCGTTCACCCCTCCACTTT	CASSLAEDPGRSPLHF
TRBV20-1	NA	TRBJ2-5	TRBD2	TGCAGTGCTAACCCGCTGGCGGGAGTTTCAGAGACCCAGTACTTC	CSANPLAGVSETQYF
TRBV4-3	NA	TRBJ2-5	TRBD1	TGCGCCAGCAGCCAGCGAACAGGGGGGACCCAGTACTTC	CASSQRTGGTQYF
TRBV7-2	many	TRBJ1-5	NA	TGTGCCAGCAGGGGAGAACATAGCAATCAGCCCCAGCATTTT	CASRGEHSNQPQHF
TRBV7-2	many	TRBJ1-5	TRBD1	TGTGCCAGCAGCCTCGGACAGGATCAGCCCCAGCATTTT	CASSLGQDQPQHF
TRBV9	NA	TRBJ1-2	NA	TGTGCCAGCAGCGTAGGAAATGGCTACACCTTC	CASSVGNGYTF
TRBV12-3/TRBV12-4	few	TRBJ1-1	NA	TGTGCCAGCAGTCGCCGCCAGGGACCGAACACTGAAGCTTTCTTT	CASSRRQGPNTEAFF
TRBV7-9	NA	TRBJ2-3	NA	TGTGCCAGCAGCTTGCCGGGACAAGCCACAGATACGCAGTATTTT	CASSLPGQATDTQYF
TRBV5-5	NA	TRBJ1-4	NA	TGTGCCAGCAGCTTCCCTGAAGGGCGGGTTCTGTTTTTT	CASSFPEGRVLFF